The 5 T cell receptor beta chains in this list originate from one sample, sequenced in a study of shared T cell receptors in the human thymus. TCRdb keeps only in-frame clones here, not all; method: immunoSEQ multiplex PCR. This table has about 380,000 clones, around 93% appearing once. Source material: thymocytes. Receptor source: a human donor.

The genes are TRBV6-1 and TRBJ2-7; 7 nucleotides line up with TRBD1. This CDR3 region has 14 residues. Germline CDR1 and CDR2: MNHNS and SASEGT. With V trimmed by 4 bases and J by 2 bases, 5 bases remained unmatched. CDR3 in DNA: TGTGCCAGCAGTGGGACAGGTGCCGCCTACGAGCAGTACTTC. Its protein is CASSGTGAAYEQYF.

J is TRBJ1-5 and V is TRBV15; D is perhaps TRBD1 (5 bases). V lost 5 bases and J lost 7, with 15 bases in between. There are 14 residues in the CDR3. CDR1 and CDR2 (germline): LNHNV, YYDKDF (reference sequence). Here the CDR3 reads CATSGPGRKQPQHF. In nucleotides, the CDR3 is TGTGCCACCAGCGGCCCGGGACGAAAACAGCCCCAGCATTTT.

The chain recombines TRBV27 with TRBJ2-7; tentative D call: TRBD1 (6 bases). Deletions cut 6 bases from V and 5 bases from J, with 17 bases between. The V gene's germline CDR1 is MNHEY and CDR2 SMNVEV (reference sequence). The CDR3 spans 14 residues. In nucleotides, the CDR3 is TGTGCCAGCAGATACATTACAGGGTTCCACGAGCAGTACTTC. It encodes CASRYITGFHEQYF.

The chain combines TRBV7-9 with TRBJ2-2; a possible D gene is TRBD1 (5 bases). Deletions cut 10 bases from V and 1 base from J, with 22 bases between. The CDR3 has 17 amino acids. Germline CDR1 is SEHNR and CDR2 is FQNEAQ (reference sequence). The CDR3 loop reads CATTRLSPGLNTGELFF. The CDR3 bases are TGTGCCACCACCCGGCTTTCCCCAGGGCTGAACACCGGGGAGCTGTTTTTT.

In DNA, the CDR3 is TGTGCCAGCAGCTACAGGGCGCTGAACACTGAAGCTTTCTTT. This translates into CASSYRALNTEAFF. The chain carries TRBV2 and TRBJ1-1; possibly TRBD1 for D (6 bases). Trimming removed 6 bases from V and 0 bases from J, with 11 bases in between. There are 14 residues in the CDR3. CDR1 is SNHLY and CDR2 is FYNNEI in the germline V gene.